The clone carrying this TCR beta chain was seen more than once but under ten times. This specimen belongs to a study of blood T cell repertoires in COVID-19. Study overall: PBMCs, B-cell-depleted T cells, or T cells were the source of the cDNA or gDNA that made up the material.

Germline V gene lookup returns CDR1 MDHEN and CDR2 SYDVKM. The CDR3 runs 16 residues. With V trimmed by 3 bases and J by 6 bases, 11 bases remained unmatched. TCRdb's copy holds only in-frame clones and misses some; the assay was immunoSEQ multiplex PCR. The sample lists 45,000 or so clones; roughly 74% were seen once. This TCR was recovered from a man older than 75 with acute or convalescent COVID-19. This chain uses TRBV28 with TRBJ2-7; TRBD2 matches 10 bases. The source material was peripheral blood. CDR3 protein: CASSFDSLAGVGEQYF. The CDR3 DNA is TGTGCCAGCAGTTTTGATTCCCTAGCGGGAGTGGGCGAGCAGTACTTC.